What follows is one T cell receptor beta chain and its context. V was pared by 5 bases and J by 8 bases, with 11 bases of the junction left unmatched. Looked up from germline, CDR1 is SEHNR and CDR2 is FQNEAQ (reference sequence). The CDR3 runs to 15 residues. The data belong to a study of blood T cell repertoires in COVID-19. Original data processing: Reference gene primer amplification in the assay estimated nucleated cell counts. Using immunoSEQ multiplex PCR, the repertoire was profiled, and TCRdb retains in-frame clones only, with some absent. V and J calls and clone size are those listed in that table; D and trimming were worked out from the DNA. This table has around 250,000 clones, around 87% appearing once.

The TCR was taken from a man between 18 and 35 years old with active or convalescent COVID-19. Material for sequencing was peripheral blood. This chain uses TRBV7-9 with TRBJ2-5; TRBD2 matches at 10 bases. CDR3 amino acids: CASSHRTSGGVTQYF. CDR3 nucleotide sequence: TGTGCCAGCAGCCACCGGACTAGCGGTGGAGTAACCCAGTACTTC.